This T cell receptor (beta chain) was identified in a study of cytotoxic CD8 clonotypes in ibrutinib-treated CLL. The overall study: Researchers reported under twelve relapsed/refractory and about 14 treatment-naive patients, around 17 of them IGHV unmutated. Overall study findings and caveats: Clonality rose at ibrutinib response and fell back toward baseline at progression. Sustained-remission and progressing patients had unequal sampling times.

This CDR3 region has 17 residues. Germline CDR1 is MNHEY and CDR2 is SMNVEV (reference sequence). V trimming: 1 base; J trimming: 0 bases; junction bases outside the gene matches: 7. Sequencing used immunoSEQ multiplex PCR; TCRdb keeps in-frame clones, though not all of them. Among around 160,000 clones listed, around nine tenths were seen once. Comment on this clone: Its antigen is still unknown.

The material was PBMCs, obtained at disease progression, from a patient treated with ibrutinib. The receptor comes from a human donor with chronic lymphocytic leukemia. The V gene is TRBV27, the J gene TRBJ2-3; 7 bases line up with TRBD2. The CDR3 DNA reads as TGTGCCAGCAGTTTATGGGGGAGGGCGACTAGCACAGATACGCAGTATTTT. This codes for CASSLWGRATSTDTQYF.